What follows are 29 T cell receptor beta chains derived from one specimen sequenced in a study of T cell responses to AZD1222 COVID-19 vaccine. Produced via immunoSEQ multiplex PCR; TCRdb's table is partial and in-frame only. The repertoire holds about 39,000 clones, with about 88% as singletons. The sequencing here drew on peripheral blood, taken 28 days after the second dose of the MenACWY control vaccine. The receptor set was obtained from an adult who received the MenACWY meningococcal vaccine as a control.

The V and J genes are TRBV2 and TRBJ2-2; D is perhaps TRBD1 (6 bases). V was cut by 6 bases and J by 4 bases, with 9 bases left in between. Per the germline V gene, CDR1 is SNHLY and CDR2 is FYNNEI. This CDR3 has 13 amino acids. The CDR3 loop is CASSTGLTGELFF. The CDR3 region has the DNA TGTGCCAGCAGCACAGGGCTCACCGGGGAGCTGTTTTTT.

This chain connects TRBV19 to TRBJ1-4; D is undetermined. The V gene lost 6 bases and the J gene lost 4 bases, with 12 bases spanning the gap. Germline values: CDR1 LNHDA, CDR2 SQIVND (reference sequence). This CDR3 region has 14 residues. The DNA of the CDR3 is TGTGCCAGTAGCGTGGGTCACTATAATGAAAAACTGTTTTTT. As protein: CASSVGHYNEKLFF.

The gene calls are TRBV5-4 and TRBJ1-1; D ambiguous. The CDR3 is 13 amino acids. Trimming removed 5 bases from V and 4 bases from J, with 12 bases in between. Germline V gene data show CDR1 as SGHNT and CDR2 as YYREEE (reference sequence). The CDR3 nucleotides are TGTGCCAGCAGGAACGATCCGTTCACTGAAGCTTTCTTT. Translated: CASRNDPFTEAFF.

V usage is TRBV2 and J usage is TRBJ1-5; 7 bases line up with TRBD1. Trimming took 6 bases from V and 9 from J; bases not matched to a gene: 11. CDR1 and CDR2 from the germline V gene are SNHLY and FYNNEI. The CDR3 has 14 residues. CDR3 coding DNA: TGTGCCAGCAGAGGGACAGCAATAGGCGGGCCCCAGCATTTT. Translation: CASRGTAIGGPQHF. The full variable domain, its missing parts supplied by reference TRBV2 and TRBJ1-5, is EPEVTQTPSHQVTQMGQEVILRCVPISNHLYFYWYRQILGQKVEFLVSFYNNEISEKSEIFDDQFSVERPDGSNFTLKIRSTKLEDSAMYFCASRGTAIGGPQHFGDGTRLSIL.

The V and J genes are TRBV4-1 and TRBJ2-3; D gene unclear. CDR3 length equals 14 residues. The germline gives CDR1 MGHRA, CDR2 YSYEKL. V was trimmed by 3 bases and J by 0 bases, leaving 7 bases between them. CDR3 residues: CASSQATSTDTQYF. The CDR3 bases are TGCGCCAGCAGCCAGGCGACCAGCACAGATACGCAGTATTTT.

The V and J genes are TRBV28 and TRBJ2-2, with TRBD1 matching 9 bases. Germline V CDR1 and CDR2: MDHEN, SYDVKM. The CDR3 totals 17 residues. The V and J ends lost 3 bases and 4 bases, in that order; junction bases with no gene match: 9. The CDR3 region has the DNA TGTGCCAGCAGTTTCGGCGTCGGGACAGGGCCCACCGGGGAGCTGTTTTTT. This encodes CASSFGVGTGPTGELFF.

The V call is TRBV7-8, the J call TRBJ2-1; 10 positions match TRBD2. CDR1 and CDR2 from the germline V gene are SGHVS and FQNEAQ. The CDR3 spans 16 residues. V gave up 5 bases and J gave up 2 bases; unmatched junction bases: 6. CDR3 in amino acids: CASSTGTSVTYNEQFF. CDR3 in DNA: TGTGCCAGCAGCACCGGGACTAGCGTTACCTACAATGAGCAGTTCTTC.

The genes are TRBV3-1 (or the pseudogene TRBV3-2) and TRBJ2-7; D remains unclear. Trimming left V 0 bases short and J 3 bases short, with 12 bases between. The CDR3 is 15 residues long. The germline V gene has CDR1 LGHDT and CDR2 YNNKEL (reference sequence). The CDR3, as DNA: TGTGCCAGCAGCCAAGATCGGTCCAAAAGCTACGAGCAGTACTTC. It translates to CASSQDRSKSYEQYF.

The V gene is TRBV28, the J gene TRBJ2-5; 8 bases map to TRBD1. The CDR3 is 15 amino acids. Germline V gene data show CDR1 as MDHEN and CDR2 as SYDVKM. The J segment lost 1 base and the V segment lost 4 bases, leaving 5 bases of the junction unmatched. The CDR3 DNA sequence: TGTGCCAGCAGTTATAGACAGGGGTTCCAAGAGACCCAGTACTTC. Protein: CASSYRQGFQETQYF.

Only one count was recorded for this clone. The chain combines TRBV18 with TRBJ1-2; 8 bases line up with TRBD1. This CDR3 has 14 residues. The V gene end was trimmed by 6 bases and the J gene end by 8 bases; junction bases not matched to a gene: 11. CDR1 KGHSH and CDR2 LQKENI come from the germline V gene. As DNA, the CDR3 is TGTGCCAGCTCTCAACAGGGGGTGGTTCTCGGCTACACCTTC. Its translation: CASSQQGVVLGYTF.

The count of this clone is one. The rearrangement uses TRBV12-2 and TRBJ2-3; TRBD2, as called in the table, went unchecked against the DNA. TRBV12-2 has pseudogene status. The CDR3 has 20 residues. Here the CDR3 reads CASRLAHIRDLAPSTDTQYF. The CDR3 DNA reads TGTGCAAGTCGCTTAGCGCATATACGGGACTTAGCCCCGAGCACAGATACGCAGTATTTT.

DNA for the CDR3: TGTGCCAGCAGCTTAAGCTGGGAGACTAGCTACGAGCAGTACTTC. Residues: CASSLSWETSYEQYF. V and J are TRBV7-2 and TRBJ2-7, with D perhaps TRBD2 (6 bases). The CDR3 runs to 15 residues. Germline assignment: CDR1 SGHTA and CDR2 FQGNSA. Trimming took off 2 bases at V and 3 bases at J, with 14 bases between the two ends.

This clone was detected a few times. V is TRBV2 and J is TRBJ2-5, with D maybe TRBD2 (6 bases). The CDR3 covers 18 residues. Germline V gene data show CDR1 as SNHLY and CDR2 as FYNNEI. Trimming removed 4 bases from V and 3 bases from J, with 24 bases in between. Here the CDR3 reads CASSVGLVREGLKETQYF. CDR3 nucleotide sequence: TGTGCCAGCAGTGTAGGACTTGTGCGGGAAGGTTTAAAAGAGACCCAGTACTTC.

This chain links TRBV28 with TRBJ2-6, with 10 positions matching TRBD1. Losses at the gene ends were 4 bases for V and 0 bases for J; bases not matched to a gene: 3. The length of the CDR3 is 17 residues. Germline V gene data show CDR1 as MDHEN and CDR2 as SYDVKM. Written as DNA, the CDR3 is TGTGCCAGCAGTTCGGGACAGGGGATCTCTGGGGCCAACGTCCTGACTTTC. Its protein product is CASSSGQGISGANVLTF.

The J gene is TRBJ1-2, the V gene TRBV6-5; possible D gene TRBD1, 6 bases. Germline CDR1 MNHEY, CDR2 SVGAGI. The CDR3 spans 13 residues. The V and J ends lost 5 bases and 3 bases respectively, with 10 bases between them. CDR3 in DNA: TGTGCCAGCAGTCTACAGGGTCACTATGGCTACACCTTC. It is translated as CASSLQGHYGYTF.

The chain combines TRBV5-6 with TRBJ1-2; D might be TRBD1 (5 bases). The V gene's germline CDR1 is SGHDT and CDR2 YYEEEE. CDR3 length: 12 residues. Trimming cost V 1 base and J 8 bases, with 9 bases left between them. For the CDR3, the DNA is TGTGCCAGCAGCTTGTGGGGGGACGGCTACACCTTC. Translating it yields CASSLWGDGYTF.

The chain recombines TRBV19 with TRBJ2-2; 11 positions match TRBD2. The length of the CDR3 is 19 residues. Per germline, CDR1 LNHDA and CDR2 SQIVND (reference sequence). V gave up 5 bases and J gave up 0 bases; unmatched junction bases: 11. The CDR3, as DNA: TGTGCCAGTAGTGGGCGGCATTGGACTAGCGGGTCGAACACCGGGGAGCTGTTTTTT. Its protein product is CASSGRHWTSGSNTGELFF.

For the CDR3, the DNA is TGTGCCAGTGGCTACAATGAGCAGTTCTTC. Its protein product is CASGYNEQFF. This chain connects TRBV19 to TRBJ2-1; D gene unclear. The ends were cut back, 8 bases at V and 3 bases at J, with 2 bases in the middle. The CDR3 totals 10 residues. Germline V lookup: CDR1 LNHDA, CDR2 SQIVND (reference sequence).

This clone was counted a single time. CDR3 nucleotides: TGTGCCAGCCAGACTAGCGGTAGCACAGATACGCAGTATTTT. Its protein product is CASQTSGSTDTQYF. V usage is TRBV7-9 and J usage is TRBJ2-3; 9 bases agree with TRBD2. Per the germline V gene, CDR1 is SEHNR and CDR2 is FQNEAQ (reference sequence). This CDR3 has 14 amino acids. Losses at the gene ends were 8 bases for V and 0 bases for J; bases not matched to a gene: 3.

This rearrangement joins TRBV28 to TRBJ2-4; D is possibly TRBD1 (6 bases). V was clipped by 6 bases and J by 0 bases, with 15 bases between them. The germline V gene has CDR1 MDHEN and CDR2 SYDVKM. CDR3 length: 16 residues. The CDR3, as DNA: TGTGCCAGCAGCCAGGGGCACTCACTAGCCAAAAACATTCAGTACTTC. Translating gives CASSQGHSLAKNIQYF.

This chain joins TRBV11-3 and TRBJ2-5; D might be TRBD2 (6 bases). CDR1 is SGHNT, CDR2 YENEEA, per germline. Trimming cost V 5 bases and J 4 bases, with 11 bases left between them. This CDR3 has 13 residues. Written as DNA, the CDR3 is TGTGCCAGCAGCCCGGGACTCACAGAGACCCAGTACTTC. Translating it yields CASSPGLTETQYF.

The V call is TRBV6-1, the J call TRBJ2-7; 7 bases agree with TRBD2. The trim removed 1 base at V and 8 bases at J, leaving 5 bases unmatched. CDR3 length: 13 residues. Germline-derived CDR1 and CDR2 are MNHNS and SASEGT. The DNA for the CDR3 is TGTGCCAGCAGTGAAGTGGCGGGAGTAAAGCAGTACTTC. This translates into CASSEVAGVKQYF.

The chain uses TRBV5-4 and TRBJ2-5; 7 bases align to TRBD2. CDR3 size: 16 residues. Germline V gene lookup returns CDR1 SGHNT and CDR2 YYREEE (reference sequence). The V segment lost 0 bases and the J segment 0 bases; nucleotides outside the gene matches: 5. CDR3 DNA: TGTGCCAGCAGCTTGGAGGAGGGAGGGTACCAAGAGACCCAGTACTTC. Amino acid sequence: CASSLEEGGYQETQYF.

V and J are TRBV18 and TRBJ1-2, with unresolved D. V was cut by 3 bases and J by 2 bases, with 7 bases left in between. The CDR3 sequence is 13 residues long. CDR1 and CDR2 (germline): KGHSH, LQKENI. In DNA form, the CDR3 reads TGTGCCAGCTCACCGAGCACAAACTATGGCTACACCTTC. This sequence encodes CASSPSTNYGYTF.

The CDR3 sequence: CAWSVNRDRGQYF. The CDR3 coding sequence is TGTGCCTGGAGTGTAAACAGGGACAGAGGGCAGTACTTC. This sequence joins TRBV30 and TRBJ2-7; 7 bases line up with TRBD1. The CDR3 spans 13 residues. Germline V gene sequence: CDR1 GTSNPN, CDR2 SVGIG (reference sequence). The V and J ends lost 0 bases and 9 bases, in that order; junction bases with no gene match: 8. Full variable domain (remainder filled in from reference TRBV30 and TRBJ2-7): SQTIHQWPATLVQPVGSPLSLECTVEGTSNPNLYWYRQAAGRGLQLLFYSVGIGQISSEVPQNLSASRPQDRQFILSSKKLLLSDSGFYLCAWSVNRDRGQYFGPGTRLTVT.

The chain recombines TRBV27 with TRBJ2-7; 9 bases are shared with TRBD1. This CDR3 spans 16 amino acids. Germline V gives CDR1 MNHEY, CDR2 SMNVEV (reference sequence). Trimming removed 5 bases from V and 1 base from J; junction bases left unmatched: 9. The CDR3 DNA is TGTGCCAGCAGTGCCGGACCGGGACAGGGTTCCTACGAGCAGTACTTC. Its protein is CASSAGPGQGSYEQYF.

CDR3 residues: CSPDPGGETQYF. The CDR3 region has the DNA TGCAGCCCCGACCCAGGGGGCGAGACCCAGTACTTC. The chain links TRBV29-1 to TRBJ2-5, with 8 nucleotides matching TRBD1. CDR1 SQVTM and CDR2 ANQGSEA come from the germline V gene. V shed 8 bases and J 5 bases; nucleotides not matched to a gene: 7. The CDR3 has 12 amino acids.

The chain combines TRBV24-1 with TRBJ2-1; TRBD2 matches at 7 bases. In germline, CDR1 is KGHDR, CDR2 SFDVKD. The CDR3 sequence is 16 residues long. V trimming: 1 base; J trimming: 9 bases; junction bases outside the gene matches: 11. CDR3 residues: CATSDLTAGVTGEQFF. The CDR3 DNA is TGTGCCACCAGTGATTTAACGGCGGGAGTAACGGGTGAGCAGTTCTTC.

V gene TRBV11-2 combines with J gene TRBJ2-7; D is unclear. In germline, CDR1 is SGHAT, CDR2 FQNNGV. Trimming took off 2 bases at V and 2 bases at J, with 7 bases between the two ends. The CDR3 length is 13 residues. CDR3 coding DNA: TGTGCCAGCAGCTTAATTAGGACCTACGAGCAGTACTTC. Protein product: CASSLIRTYEQYF.